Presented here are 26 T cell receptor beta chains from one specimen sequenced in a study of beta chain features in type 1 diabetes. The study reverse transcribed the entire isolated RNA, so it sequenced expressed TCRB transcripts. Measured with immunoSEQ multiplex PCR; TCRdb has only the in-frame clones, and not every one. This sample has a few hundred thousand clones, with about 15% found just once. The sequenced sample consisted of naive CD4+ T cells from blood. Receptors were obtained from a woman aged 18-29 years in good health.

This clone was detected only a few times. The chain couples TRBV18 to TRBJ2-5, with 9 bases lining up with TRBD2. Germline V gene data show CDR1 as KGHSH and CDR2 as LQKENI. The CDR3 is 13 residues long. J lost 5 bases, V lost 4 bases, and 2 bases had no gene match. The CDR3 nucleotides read TGTGCCAGCTCACAGCGGGGGGACGAGACCCAGTACTTC. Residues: CASSQRGDETQYF.

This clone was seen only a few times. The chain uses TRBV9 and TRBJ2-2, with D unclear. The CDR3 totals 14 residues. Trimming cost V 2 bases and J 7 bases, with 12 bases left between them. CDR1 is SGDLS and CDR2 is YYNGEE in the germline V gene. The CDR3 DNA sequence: TGTGCCAGCAGCGTTAACCCTAGTGGCGGGGAGCTGTTTTTT. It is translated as CASSVNPSGGELFF.

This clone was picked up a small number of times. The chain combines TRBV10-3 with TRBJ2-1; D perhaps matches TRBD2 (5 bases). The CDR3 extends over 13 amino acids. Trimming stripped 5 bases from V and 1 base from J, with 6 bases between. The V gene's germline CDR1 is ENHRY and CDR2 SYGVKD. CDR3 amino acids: CAISSGSYNEQFF. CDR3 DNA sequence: TGTGCCATCAGTAGCGGATCCTACAATGAGCAGTTCTTC.

The CDR3 loop is CASSFEHTGELFF. In DNA form, the CDR3 reads TGTGCCAGCAGCTTCGAGCACACCGGGGAGCTGTTTTTT. The V call is TRBV11-3, the J call TRBJ2-2; D is undetermined. The CDR3 covers 13 residues. Per the germline V gene, CDR1 is SGHNT and CDR2 is YENEEA. V was cut by 3 bases and J by 3 bases, with 5 bases left in between.

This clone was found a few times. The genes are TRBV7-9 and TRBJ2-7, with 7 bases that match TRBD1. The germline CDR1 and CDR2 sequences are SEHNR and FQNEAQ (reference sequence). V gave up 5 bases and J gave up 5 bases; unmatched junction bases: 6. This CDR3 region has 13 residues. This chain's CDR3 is CASSLTGINEQYF. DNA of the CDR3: TGTGCCAGCAGCCTGACAGGGATCAACGAGCAGTACTTC.

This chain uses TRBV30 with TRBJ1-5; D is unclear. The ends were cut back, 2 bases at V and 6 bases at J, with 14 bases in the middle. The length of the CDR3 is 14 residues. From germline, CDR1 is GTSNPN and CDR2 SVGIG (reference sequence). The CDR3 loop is CAWSFEGRGQPQHF. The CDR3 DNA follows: TGTGCCTGGAGTTTCGAGGGAAGAGGTCAGCCCCAGCATTTT.

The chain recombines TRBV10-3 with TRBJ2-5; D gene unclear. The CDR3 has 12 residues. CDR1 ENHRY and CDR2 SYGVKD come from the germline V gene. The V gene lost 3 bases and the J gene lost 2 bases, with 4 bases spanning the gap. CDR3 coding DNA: TGTGCCATCAGTGACGGGCAAGAGACCCAGTACTTC. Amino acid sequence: CAISDGQETQYF.

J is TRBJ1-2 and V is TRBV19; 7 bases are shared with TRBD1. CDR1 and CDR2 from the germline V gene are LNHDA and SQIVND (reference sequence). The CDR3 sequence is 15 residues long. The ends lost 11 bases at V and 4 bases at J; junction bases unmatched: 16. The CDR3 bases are TGTGCCGTTTCAGAACCGGGAAGGGACAGCTATGGCTACACCTTC. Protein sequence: CAVSEPGRDSYGYTF.

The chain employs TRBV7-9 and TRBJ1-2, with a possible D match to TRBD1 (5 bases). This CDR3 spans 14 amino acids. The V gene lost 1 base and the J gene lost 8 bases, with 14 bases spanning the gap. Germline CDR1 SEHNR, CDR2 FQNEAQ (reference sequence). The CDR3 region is CASSLGGGGEGYTF. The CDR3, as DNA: TGTGCCAGCAGCTTAGGGGGCGGAGGGGAAGGCTACACCTTC.

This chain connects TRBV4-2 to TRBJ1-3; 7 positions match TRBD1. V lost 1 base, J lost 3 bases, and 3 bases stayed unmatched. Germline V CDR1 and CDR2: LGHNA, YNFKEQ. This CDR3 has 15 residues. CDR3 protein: CASSQAPGGGNTIYF. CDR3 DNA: TGTGCCAGCAGCCAAGCCCCAGGGGGTGGAAACACCATATATTTT.

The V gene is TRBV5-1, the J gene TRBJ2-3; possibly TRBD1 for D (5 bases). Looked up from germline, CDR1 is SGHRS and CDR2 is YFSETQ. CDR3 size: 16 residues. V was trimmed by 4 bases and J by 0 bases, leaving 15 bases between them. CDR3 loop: CASSTPLQASTDTQYF. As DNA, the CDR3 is TGCGCCAGCAGCACTCCTTTACAGGCTAGCACAGATACGCAGTATTTT. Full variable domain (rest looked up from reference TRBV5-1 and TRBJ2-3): KAGVTQTPRYLIKTRGQQVTLSCSPISGHRSVSWYQQTPGQGLQFLFEYFSETQRNKGNFPGRFSGRQFSNSRSEMNVSTLELGDSALYLCASSTPLQASTDTQYFGPGTRLTVL.

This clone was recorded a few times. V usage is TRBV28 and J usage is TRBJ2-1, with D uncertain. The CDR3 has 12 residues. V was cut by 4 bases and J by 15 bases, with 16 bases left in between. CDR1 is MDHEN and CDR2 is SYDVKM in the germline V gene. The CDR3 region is CASSSSYSLGFF. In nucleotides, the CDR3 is TGTGCCAGCAGTTCCTCATACTCTCTTGGGTTCTTC.

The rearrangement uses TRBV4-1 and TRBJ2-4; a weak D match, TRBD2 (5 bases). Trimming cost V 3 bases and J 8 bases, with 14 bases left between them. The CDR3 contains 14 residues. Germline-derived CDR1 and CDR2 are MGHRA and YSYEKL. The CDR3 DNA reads TGCGCCAGCAGCCAGCCAAGGGAGCGGTACATTCAGTACTTC. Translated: CASSQPRERYIQYF.

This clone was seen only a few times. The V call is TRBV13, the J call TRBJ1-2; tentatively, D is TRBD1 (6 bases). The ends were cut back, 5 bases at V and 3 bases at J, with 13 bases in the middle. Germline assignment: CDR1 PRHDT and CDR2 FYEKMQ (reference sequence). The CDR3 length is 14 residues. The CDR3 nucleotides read TGTGCCAGCAGCAACGGACAGACACACTATGGCTACACCTTC. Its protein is CASSNGQTHYGYTF.

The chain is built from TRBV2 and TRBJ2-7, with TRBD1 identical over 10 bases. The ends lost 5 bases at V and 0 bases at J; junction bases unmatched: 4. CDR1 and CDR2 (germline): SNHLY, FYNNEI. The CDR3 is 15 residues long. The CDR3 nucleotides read TGTGCCAGCAGTAACCGGGACAGGGGCTCCTACGAGCAGTACTTC. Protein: CASSNRDRGSYEQYF. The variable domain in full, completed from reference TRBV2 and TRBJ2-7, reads EPEVTQTPSHQVTQMGQEVILRCVPISNHLYFYWYRQILGQKVEFLVSFYNNEISEKSEIFDDQFSVERPDGSNFTLKIRSTKLEDSAMYFCASSNRDRGSYEQYFGPGTRLTVT.

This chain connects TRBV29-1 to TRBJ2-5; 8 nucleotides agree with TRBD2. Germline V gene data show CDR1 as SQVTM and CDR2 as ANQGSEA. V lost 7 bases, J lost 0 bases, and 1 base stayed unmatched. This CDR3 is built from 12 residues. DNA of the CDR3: TGCAGCGCGGGGGGGTACCAAGAGACCCAGTACTTC. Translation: CSAGGYQETQYF.

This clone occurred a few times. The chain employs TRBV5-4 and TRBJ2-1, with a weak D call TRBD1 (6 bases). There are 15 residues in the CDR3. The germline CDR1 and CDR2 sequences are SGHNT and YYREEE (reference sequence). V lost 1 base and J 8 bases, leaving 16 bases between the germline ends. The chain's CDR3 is CASSLSGHHGDEQFF. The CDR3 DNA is TGTGCCAGCAGCTTGTCGGGACACCACGGGGATGAGCAGTTCTTC.

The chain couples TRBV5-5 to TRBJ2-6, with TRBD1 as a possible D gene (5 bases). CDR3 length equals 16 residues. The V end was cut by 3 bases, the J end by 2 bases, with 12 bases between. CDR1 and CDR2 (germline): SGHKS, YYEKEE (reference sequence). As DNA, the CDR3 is TGTGCCAGCAGCTGGGCAGGGCCCCCTGGGGCCAACGTCCTGACTTTC. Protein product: CASSWAGPPGANVLTF.

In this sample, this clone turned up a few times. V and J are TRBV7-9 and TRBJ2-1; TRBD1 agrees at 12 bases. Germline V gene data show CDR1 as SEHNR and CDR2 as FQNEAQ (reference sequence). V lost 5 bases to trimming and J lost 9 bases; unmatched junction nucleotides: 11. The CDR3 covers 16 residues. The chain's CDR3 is CASSTGTGGRDGEQFF. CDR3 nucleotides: TGTGCCAGCAGCACCGGGACAGGGGGCCGTGATGGTGAGCAGTTCTTC.

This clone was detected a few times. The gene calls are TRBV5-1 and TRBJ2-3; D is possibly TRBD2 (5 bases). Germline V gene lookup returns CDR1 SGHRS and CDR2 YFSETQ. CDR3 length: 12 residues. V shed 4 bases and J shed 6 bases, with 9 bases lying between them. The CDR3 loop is CASSTASDTQYF. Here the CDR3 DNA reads TGCGCCAGCAGCACCGCTAGCGATACGCAGTATTTT. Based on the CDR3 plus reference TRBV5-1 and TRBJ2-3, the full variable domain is KAGVTQTPRYLIKTRGQQVTLSCSPISGHRSVSWYQQTPGQGLQFLFEYFSETQRNKGNFPGRFSGRQFSNSRSEMNVSTLELGDSALYLCASSTASDTQYFGPGTRLTVL.

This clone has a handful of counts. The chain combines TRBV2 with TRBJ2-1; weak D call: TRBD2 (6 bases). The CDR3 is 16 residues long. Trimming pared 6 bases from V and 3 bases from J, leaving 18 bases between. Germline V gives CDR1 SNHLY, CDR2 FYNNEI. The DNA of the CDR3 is TGTGCCAGCAGCGCGGGACTCGACGGATACTACAATGAGCAGTTCTTC. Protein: CASSAGLDGYYNEQFF.

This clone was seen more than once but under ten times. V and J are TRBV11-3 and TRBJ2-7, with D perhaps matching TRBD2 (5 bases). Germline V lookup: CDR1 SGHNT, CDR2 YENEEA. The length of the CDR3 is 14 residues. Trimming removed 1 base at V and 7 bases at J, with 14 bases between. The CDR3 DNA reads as TGTGCCAGCAGCTTAGTCTCGGGTTCGGGGGAGCAGTACTTC. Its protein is CASSLVSGSGEQYF.

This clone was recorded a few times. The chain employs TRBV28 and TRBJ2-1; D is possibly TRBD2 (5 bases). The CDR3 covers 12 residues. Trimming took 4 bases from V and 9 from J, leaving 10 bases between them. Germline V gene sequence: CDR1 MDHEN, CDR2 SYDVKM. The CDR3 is CASSSGLGEQFF. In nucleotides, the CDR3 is TGTGCCAGCAGTTCCGGACTGGGTGAGCAGTTCTTC.

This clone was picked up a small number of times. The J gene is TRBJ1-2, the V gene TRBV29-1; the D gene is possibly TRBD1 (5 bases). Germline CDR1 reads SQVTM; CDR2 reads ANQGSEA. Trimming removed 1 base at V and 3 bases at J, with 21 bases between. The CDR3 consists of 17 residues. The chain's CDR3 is CSVEGAQTAPAHYGYTF. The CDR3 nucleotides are TGCAGCGTTGAAGGGGCCCAGACAGCACCCGCGCACTATGGCTACACCTTC.

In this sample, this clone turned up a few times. This CDR3 is CATSSTGPYEQYF. CDR3 coding DNA: TGTGCCACCAGCTCCACAGGGCCCTACGAGCAGTACTTC. The chain has TRBV15 and TRBJ2-7; the D gene is possibly TRBD1 (6 bases). There are 13 residues in the CDR3. Trimming left V 5 bases short and J 2 bases short, with 10 bases between. Germline V gene data show CDR1 as LNHNV and CDR2 as YYDKDF (reference sequence).

The CDR3 loop is CASTSGMAYEQYF. The CDR3 bases are TGTGCCAGCACTAGCGGGATGGCCTACGAGCAGTACTTC. V is TRBV28 and J is TRBJ2-7; 9 bases are shared with TRBD2. The J segment lost 2 bases and the V segment lost 7 bases, leaving 3 bases of the junction unmatched. Germline-derived CDR1 and CDR2 are MDHEN and SYDVKM. The CDR3 extends over 13 amino acids. The full variable domain, rest sourced from reference TRBV28 and TRBJ2-7, is DVKVTQSSRYLVKRTGEKVFLECVQDMDHENMFWYRQDPGLGLRLIYFSYDVKMKEKGDIPEGYSVSREKKERFSLILESASTNQTSMYLCASTSGMAYEQYFGPGTRLTVT.